This T cell receptor (beta chain) was documented in a study of blood T cell repertoires in COVID-19. About the research overall: Acute-phase and convalescent COVID-19 samples originated in the United States, Italy and Spain. Sample material is recorded as cDNA or gDNA derived from T cells, B-cell-depleted T cells, or PBMCs.

Between the trimmed V and J ends, which lost 5 bases and 6 bases, there was a span of 14 bases. The length of the CDR3 is 13 residues. Germline lookup yields CDR1 SEHNR and CDR2 FQNEAQ (reference sequence). Clones were read by immunoSEQ multiplex PCR, and TCRdb kept only the in-frame ones, dropping some. Counted here are 170,000 or so clones, 65% to 85% occurring once; the ten biggest clones make up roughly 2.9%. The source of this sequence is a woman aged 55-70 years with acute or convalescent COVID-19. The sequenced sample consisted of peripheral blood. This chain connects TRBV7-9 to TRBJ2-7, with a tentative D call TRBD2 (5 bases). In nucleotides, the CDR3 is TGTGCCAGCAGCCCGGACTCGACCCTCGAGCAGTACTTC. Its translation: CASSPDSTLEQYF. Variable domain in full (rest from reference TRBV7-9 and TRBJ2-7): DTGVSQNPRHKITKRGQNVTFRCDPISEHNRLYWYRQTLGQGPEFLTYFQNEAQLEKSRLLSDRFSAERPKGSFSTLEIQRTEQGDSAMYLCASSPDSTLEQYFGPGTRLTVT.